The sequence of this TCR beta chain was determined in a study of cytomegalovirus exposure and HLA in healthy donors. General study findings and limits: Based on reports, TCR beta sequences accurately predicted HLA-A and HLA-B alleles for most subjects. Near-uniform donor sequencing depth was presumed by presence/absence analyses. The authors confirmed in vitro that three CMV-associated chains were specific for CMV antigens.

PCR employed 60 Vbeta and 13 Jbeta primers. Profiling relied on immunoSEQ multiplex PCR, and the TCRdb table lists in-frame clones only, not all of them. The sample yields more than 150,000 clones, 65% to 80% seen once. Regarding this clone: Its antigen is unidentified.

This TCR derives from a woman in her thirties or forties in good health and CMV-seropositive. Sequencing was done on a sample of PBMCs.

In DNA, the CDR3 is TGTGCCAGCAGTGGGGCAAGGGGGCCAGCAGATACGCAGTATTTT. Translation gives CASSGARGPADTQYF. V is TRBV25-1 and J is TRBJ2-3; 7 bases match TRBD1. The CDR3 is 15 residues long. V shed 4 bases and J 4 bases; nucleotides not matched to a gene: 8. In germline, CDR1 is MGHDK, CDR2 SYGVNS.